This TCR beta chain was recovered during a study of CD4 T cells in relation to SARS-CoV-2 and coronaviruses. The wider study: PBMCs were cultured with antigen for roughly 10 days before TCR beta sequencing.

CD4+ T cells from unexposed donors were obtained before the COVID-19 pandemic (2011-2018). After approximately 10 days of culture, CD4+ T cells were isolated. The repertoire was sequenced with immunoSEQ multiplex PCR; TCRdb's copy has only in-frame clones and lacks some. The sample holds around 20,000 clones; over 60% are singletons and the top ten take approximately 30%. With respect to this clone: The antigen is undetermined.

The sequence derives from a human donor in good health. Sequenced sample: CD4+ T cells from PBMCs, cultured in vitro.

CDR3 region: CASSVTGVASTDTQYF. Here the CDR3 DNA reads TGTGCCAGCAGCGTCACCGGAGTCGCGAGCACAGATACGCAGTATTTT. This sequence joins TRBV9 and TRBJ2-3; no definite D call. This CDR3 has 16 residues. Germline V gene data show CDR1 as SGDLS and CDR2 as YYNGEE. V dropped 2 bases and J dropped 0 bases, with 13 bases sitting between them.